The present T cell receptor (beta chain) was sequenced within a study of CD8 T cells in Susac syndrome. CD8+ and CD4+ T cells taken from blood had their TCR beta sequenced. Negative isolation yielded the CD8+ and CD4+ T cells, while FACS enriched the TEMRA cells. Random hexamers primed reverse transcription of about 0.5 to 1 ug RNA. A multiplex approach, immunoSEQ multiplex PCR, amplified TCR beta CDR3 across 54 Vbeta and 13 Jbeta. TCRdb re-called the immunoSEQ multiplex PCR reads with MiXCR, one entry per CDR3 protein. The sample shows around 190,000 distinct CDR3 sequences, over 85% of them seen only once. Germline loops: CDR1 MGHRA, CDR2 YSYEKL. Trimming cost V 1 base and J 5 bases, with 8 bases left between them. The CDR3 runs 13 residues.

This sequence joins TRBV4-1 and TRBJ1-2, with a tentative D call TRBD1 (5 bases). The source of this sequence is a human donor in good health. Sequences were obtained from CD4+ T cells from PBMCs. The CDR3 DNA sequence: TGCGCCAGCAGCCAAGGCAGGGAATATGGCTACACCTTC. Its protein product is CASSQGREYGYTF.